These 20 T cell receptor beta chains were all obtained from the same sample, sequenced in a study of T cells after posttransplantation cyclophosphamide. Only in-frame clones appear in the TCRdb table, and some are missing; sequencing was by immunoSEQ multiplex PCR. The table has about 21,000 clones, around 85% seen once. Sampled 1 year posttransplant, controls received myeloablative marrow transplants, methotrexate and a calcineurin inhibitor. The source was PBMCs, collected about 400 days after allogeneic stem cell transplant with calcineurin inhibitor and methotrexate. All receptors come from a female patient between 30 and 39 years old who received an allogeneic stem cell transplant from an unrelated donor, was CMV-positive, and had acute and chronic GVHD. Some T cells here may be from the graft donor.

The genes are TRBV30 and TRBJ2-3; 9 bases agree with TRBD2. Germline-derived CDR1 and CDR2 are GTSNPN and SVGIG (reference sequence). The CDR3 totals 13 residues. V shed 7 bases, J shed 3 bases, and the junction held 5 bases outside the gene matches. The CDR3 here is CALSSGNTDTQYF. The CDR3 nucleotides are TGTGCCTTATCTAGCGGGAATACAGATACGCAGTATTTT.

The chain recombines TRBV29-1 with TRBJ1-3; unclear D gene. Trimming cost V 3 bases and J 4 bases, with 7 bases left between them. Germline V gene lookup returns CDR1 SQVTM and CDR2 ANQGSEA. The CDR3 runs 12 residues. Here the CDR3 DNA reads TGCAGCGTTGAGACTACAGGAAACACCATATATTTT. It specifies CSVETTGNTIYF.

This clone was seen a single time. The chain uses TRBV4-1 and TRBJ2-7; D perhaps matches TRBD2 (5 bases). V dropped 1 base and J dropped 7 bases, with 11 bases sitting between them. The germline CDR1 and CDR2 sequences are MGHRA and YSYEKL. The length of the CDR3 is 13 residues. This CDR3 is CASSQVQTTEQYF. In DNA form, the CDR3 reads TGCGCCAGCAGCCAAGTACAGACTACGGAGCAGTACTTC.

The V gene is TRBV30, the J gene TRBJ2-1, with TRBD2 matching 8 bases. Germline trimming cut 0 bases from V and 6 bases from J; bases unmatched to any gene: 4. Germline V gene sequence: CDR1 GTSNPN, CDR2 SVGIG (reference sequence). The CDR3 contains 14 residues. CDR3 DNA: TGTGCCTGGAGTGTACAACTAGCGGTCAATGAGCAGTTCTTC. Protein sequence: CAWSVQLAVNEQFF.

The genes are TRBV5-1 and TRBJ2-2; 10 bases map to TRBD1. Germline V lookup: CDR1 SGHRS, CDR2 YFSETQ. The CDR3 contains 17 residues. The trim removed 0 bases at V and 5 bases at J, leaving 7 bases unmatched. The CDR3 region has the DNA TGCGCCAGCAGCTTGGGGCCGGGACAGGGGAGTACCGGGGAGCTGTTTTTT. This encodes CASSLGPGQGSTGELFF. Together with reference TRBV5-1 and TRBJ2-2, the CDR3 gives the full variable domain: KAGVTQTPRYLIKTRGQQVTLSCSPISGHRSVSWYQQTPGQGLQFLFEYFSETQRNKGNFPGRFSGRQFSNSRSEMNVSTLELGDSALYLCASSLGPGQGSTGELFFGEGSRLTVL.

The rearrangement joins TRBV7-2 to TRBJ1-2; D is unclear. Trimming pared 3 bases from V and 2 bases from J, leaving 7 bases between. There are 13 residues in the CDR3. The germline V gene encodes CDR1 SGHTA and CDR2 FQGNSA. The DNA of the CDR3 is TGTGCCAGCAGCTTTTGGGCCAACTATGGCTACACCTTC. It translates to CASSFWANYGYTF. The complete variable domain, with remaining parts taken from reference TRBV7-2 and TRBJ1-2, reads GAGVSQSPSNKVTEKGKDVELRCDPISGHTALYWYRQSLGQGLEFLIYFQGNSAPDKSGLPSDRFSAERTGGSVSTLTIQRTQQEDSAVYLCASSFWANYGYTFGSGTRLTVV.

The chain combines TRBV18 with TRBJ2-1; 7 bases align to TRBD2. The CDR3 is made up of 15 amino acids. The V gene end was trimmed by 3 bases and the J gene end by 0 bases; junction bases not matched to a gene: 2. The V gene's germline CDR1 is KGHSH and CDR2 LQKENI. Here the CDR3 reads CASSPIAGSYNEQFF. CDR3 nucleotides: TGTGCCAGCTCACCGATAGCGGGCTCCTACAATGAGCAGTTCTTC. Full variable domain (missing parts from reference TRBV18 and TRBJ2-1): NAGVMQNPRHLVRRRGQEARLRCSPMKGHSHVYWYRQLPEEGLKFMVYLQKENIIDESGMPKERFSAEFPKEGPSILRIQQVVRGDSAAYFCASSPIAGSYNEQFFGPGTRLTVL.

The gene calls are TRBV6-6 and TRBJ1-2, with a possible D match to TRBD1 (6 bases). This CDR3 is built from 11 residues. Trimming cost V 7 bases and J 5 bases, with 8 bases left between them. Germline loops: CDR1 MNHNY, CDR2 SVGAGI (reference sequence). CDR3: CASMGAYGYTF. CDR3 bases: TGTGCCAGCATGGGGGCGTATGGCTACACCTTC.

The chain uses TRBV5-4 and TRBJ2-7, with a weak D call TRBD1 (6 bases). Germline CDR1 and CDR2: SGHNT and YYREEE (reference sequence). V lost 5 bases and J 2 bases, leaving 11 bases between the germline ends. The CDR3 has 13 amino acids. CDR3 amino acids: CASSRQATYEQYF. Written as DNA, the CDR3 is TGTGCCAGCAGTCGACAGGCTACCTACGAGCAGTACTTC.

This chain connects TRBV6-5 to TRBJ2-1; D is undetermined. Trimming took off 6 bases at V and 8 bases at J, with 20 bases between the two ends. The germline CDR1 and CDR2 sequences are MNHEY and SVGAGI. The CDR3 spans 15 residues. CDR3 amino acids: CASSPWSYRIDEQFF. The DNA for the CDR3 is TGTGCCAGCAGCCCCTGGAGCTATCGTATCGATGAGCAGTTCTTC.

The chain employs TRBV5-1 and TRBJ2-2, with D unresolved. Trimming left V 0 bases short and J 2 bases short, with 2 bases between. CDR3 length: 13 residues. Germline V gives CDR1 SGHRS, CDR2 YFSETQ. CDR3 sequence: CASSLANTGELFF. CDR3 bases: TGCGCCAGCAGCTTGGCTAACACCGGGGAGCTGTTTTTT.

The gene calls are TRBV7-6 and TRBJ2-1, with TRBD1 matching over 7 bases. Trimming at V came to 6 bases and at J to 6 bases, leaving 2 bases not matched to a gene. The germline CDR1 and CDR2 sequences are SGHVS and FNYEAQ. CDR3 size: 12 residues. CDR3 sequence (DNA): TGTGCCAGCAGAACAGGGGTCAATGAGCAGTTCTTC. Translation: CASRTGVNEQFF.

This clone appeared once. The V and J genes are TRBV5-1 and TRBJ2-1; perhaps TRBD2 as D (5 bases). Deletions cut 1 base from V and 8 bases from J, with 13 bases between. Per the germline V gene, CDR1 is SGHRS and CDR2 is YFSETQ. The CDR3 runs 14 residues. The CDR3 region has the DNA TGCGCCAGCAGCTTGTTGTACCCCGGGGATGAGCAGTTCTTC. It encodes CASSLLYPGDEQFF.

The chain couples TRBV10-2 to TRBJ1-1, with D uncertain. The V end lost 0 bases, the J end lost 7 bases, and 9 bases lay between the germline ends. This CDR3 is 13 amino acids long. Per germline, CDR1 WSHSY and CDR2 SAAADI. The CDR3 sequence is CASSESTLIEAFF. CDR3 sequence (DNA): TGCGCCAGCAGTGAGTCGACTCTTATTGAAGCTTTCTTT.

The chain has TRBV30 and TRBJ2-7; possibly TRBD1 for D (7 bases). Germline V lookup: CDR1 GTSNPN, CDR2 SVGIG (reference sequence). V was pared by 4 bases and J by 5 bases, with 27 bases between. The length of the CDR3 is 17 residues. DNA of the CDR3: TGTGCCTGGAACAGGGGTCGGTTTGGGGATGGAGGGGACGAGCAGTACTTC. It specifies CAWNRGRFGDGGDEQYF.

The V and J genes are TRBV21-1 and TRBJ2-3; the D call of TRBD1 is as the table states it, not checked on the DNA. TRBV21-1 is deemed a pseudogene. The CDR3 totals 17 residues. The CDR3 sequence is CASVQGGYPMTGDTQYF. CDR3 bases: TGTGCCAGCGTACAAGGCGGTTACCCCATGACAGGAGATACGCAGTATTTT.

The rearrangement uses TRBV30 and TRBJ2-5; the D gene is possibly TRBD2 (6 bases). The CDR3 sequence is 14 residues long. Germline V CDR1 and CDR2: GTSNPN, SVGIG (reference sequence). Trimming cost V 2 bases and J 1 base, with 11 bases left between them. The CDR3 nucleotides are TGTGCCTGGAGTCGAGGTAGCGGCCAAGAGACCCAGTACTTC. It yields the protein CAWSRGSGQETQYF.

CDR3 nucleotide sequence: TGCGCCAGCAGCGTCACAGGGACCTCCTACGAGCAGTACTTC. This encodes CASSVTGTSYEQYF. This chain connects TRBV5-1 to TRBJ2-7; D perhaps matches TRBD1 (6 bases). CDR3 size: 14 residues. Per germline, CDR1 SGHRS and CDR2 YFSETQ. The V end lost 4 bases, the J end lost 0 bases, and 11 bases lay between the germline ends.

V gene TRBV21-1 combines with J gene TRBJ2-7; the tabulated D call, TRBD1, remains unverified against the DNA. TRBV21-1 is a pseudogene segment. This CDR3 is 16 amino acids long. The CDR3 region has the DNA TGTGCCAGCAGCAGGTGGGATAGGGACAATTCCTACGAGCAGTACTTC. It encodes CASSRWDRDNSYEQYF.

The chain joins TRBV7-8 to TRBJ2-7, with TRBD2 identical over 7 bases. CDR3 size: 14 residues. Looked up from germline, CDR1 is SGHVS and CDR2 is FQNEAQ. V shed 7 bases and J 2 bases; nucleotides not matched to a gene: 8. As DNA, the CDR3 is TGTGCCAGCACCCGGACTAGAATCGCCTACGAGCAGTACTTC. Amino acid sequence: CASTRTRIAYEQYF.